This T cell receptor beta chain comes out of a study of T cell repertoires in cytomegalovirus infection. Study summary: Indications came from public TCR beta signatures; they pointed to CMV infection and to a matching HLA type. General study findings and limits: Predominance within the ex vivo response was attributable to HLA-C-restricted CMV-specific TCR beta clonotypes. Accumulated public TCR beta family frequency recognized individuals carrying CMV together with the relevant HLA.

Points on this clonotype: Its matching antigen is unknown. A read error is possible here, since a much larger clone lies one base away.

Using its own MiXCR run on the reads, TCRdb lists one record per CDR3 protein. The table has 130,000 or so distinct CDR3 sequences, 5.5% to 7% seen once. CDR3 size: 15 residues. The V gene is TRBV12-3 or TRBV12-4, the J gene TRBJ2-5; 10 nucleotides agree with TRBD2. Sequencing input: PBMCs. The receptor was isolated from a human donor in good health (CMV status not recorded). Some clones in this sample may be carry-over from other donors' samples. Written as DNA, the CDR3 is TGTGTCAGCAGCTCACTAGCGGGGCCTAAGGAGACCCAGTACTTC. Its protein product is CVSSSLAGPKETQYF.